This TCR beta chain was retrieved from a study of identical twins. In this sample, this clonotype turned up a few times. The antigen is undetermined. TCRdb re-derived calls from the 5' RACE reads in MiXCR, one entry per CDR3 protein. The table has a few hundred thousand distinct CDR3 sequences, 9% to 15% seen once. General study points: Possibly, invariant MAIT and iNKT cells partly confounded zero-insertion analyses. Out-of-frame alpha sequences shared by twins showed excess low generation probability. Insertions were reduced in abundant cord blood beta clonotypes but not in memory repertoires.

V dropped 6 bases and J dropped 4 bases, with 28 bases sitting between them. CDR3 length equals 19 residues. These sequences were also reported in another study, on yellow fever vaccine responses in identical twins. This second study says: The T cell response to vaccination in identical twins was reportedly partly convergent and partly personalized.

The specimen sequenced was CD8+ T cells sorted from blood. The receptor's source is a woman younger than 35 in good health. V and J are TRBV12-3 or TRBV12-4 and TRBJ1-5; tentative D call: TRBD1 (5 bases). Here the CDR3 DNA reads TGTGCCAGCAGCGGGACCGGAACAGTCACCGCGACTCCTAATCAGCCCCAGCATTTT. It codes for CASSGTGTVTATPNQPQHF.